This TCR beta chain was identified in a study of CD8+CD57+ T cells in acquired aplastic anemia. In the study overall: The mean DNA yield obtained from sorted CD4+ and CD8+ cells came to roughly 3 ug. Study conclusions and caveats: Overlapping CD8+ CDR3 repertoires of patients and controls contained under 35 shared sequences.

Germline lookup yields CDR1 ENHRY and CDR2 SYGVKD. The CDR3 is 14 residues long. V was shortened by 3 bases and J by 4 bases, with 12 bases between the two germline ends. Patients chosen for sequencing had CD8+CD57+ cells that had expanded, as shown by flow cytometry. Among the patients, none had received any therapy at the time of blood sampling. Profiling that covered TCR beta VDJ and CDR3 relied on genomic DNA as its template. TCRdb reanalysed the reads using MiXCR and keeps one entry per CDR3 protein. Found here are fewer than 85,000 distinct CDR3 sequences, about 70% of them singletons; the top ten hold approximately 80%. As regards this clonotype: Its antigen is unidentified.

J is TRBJ1-1 and V is TRBV10-3; weak D call: TRBD1 (6 bases). Sequences were obtained from sorted CD4+, CD8+, or CD8+CD57+ T cells (not recorded which) from PBMCs. The TCR originated in a human donor with aplastic anemia. CDR3 sequence: CAISEPGASTEAFF. CDR3 sequence (DNA): TGTGCCATCAGTGAACCGGGGGCATCCACTGAAGCTTTCTTT.